This TCR beta chain appears in the sequencing data of a study of blood T cell repertoires in COVID-19. The CDR3 has 13 residues. Trimming shortened V by 7 bases and J by 7 bases, and 18 bases separated the two germline ends. The germline gives CDR1 SGHNT, CDR2 YYREEE (reference sequence). Sequencing used immunoSEQ multiplex PCR; TCRdb keeps in-frame clones, though not all of them. The repertoire has 150,000 or so clones, about 89% of them found once; the top ten carry about 2.9%. Sequenced sample: peripheral blood. This clonotype was obtained from a man in his fifties or sixties with active or convalescent COVID-19. J is TRBJ2-7 and V is TRBV5-4; D gene ambiguous. The CDR3: CASRYFESEEQYF. CDR3 DNA: TGTGCCAGCCGCTATTTCGAATCGGAGGAGCAGTACTTC. Based on the CDR3 plus reference TRBV5-4 and TRBJ2-7, the full variable domain is ETGVTQSPTHLIKTRGQQVTLRCSSQSGHNTVSWYQQALGQGPQFIFQYYREEENGRGNFPPRFSGLQFPNYSSELNVNALELDDSALYLCASRYFESEEQYFGPGTRLTVT.